The 30 T cell receptor beta chains reported below all come from one sample, sequenced in a study of cytomegalovirus exposure and HLA in healthy donors. PCR primers comprised 60 Vbeta and 13 Jbeta primers. Measured with immunoSEQ multiplex PCR; TCRdb has only the in-frame clones, and not every one. The table has fewer than 85,000 clones, roughly two thirds seen once. The sequencing input was PBMCs. These receptors all stem from a man aged 55 to 70 in good health and CMV-seropositive.

The chain employs TRBV5-1 and TRBJ1-2, with TRBD1 matching over 8 bases. The junction had 3 bases not matched to a gene; V was cut back by 3 bases and J by 2 bases. The CDR3 covers 14 residues. Germline CDR1 SGHRS, CDR2 YFSETQ. CDR3: CASSSTGANYGYTF. CDR3 sequence (DNA): TGCGCCAGCAGCTCGACAGGGGCGAACTATGGCTACACCTTC.

The rearrangement links TRBV11-2 to TRBJ2-7; 7 bases match TRBD2. Germline V gene sequence: CDR1 SGHAT, CDR2 FQNNGV. After removal of 6 bases from V and 5 bases from J, the junction contained 10 bases not matched to a gene. This CDR3 region has 14 residues. The CDR3 protein is CASRRMSGVHEQYF. In DNA, the CDR3 is TGTGCCAGCAGACGCATGAGCGGGGTCCACGAGCAGTACTTC.

The chain employs TRBV2 and TRBJ2-5, with D possibly being TRBD2 (5 bases). V was clipped by 2 bases and J by 5 bases, with 6 bases between them. The CDR3 is 12 amino acids. Germline lookup yields CDR1 SNHLY and CDR2 FYNNEI. CDR3 region: CASSEWRETQYF. The CDR3 DNA reads as TGTGCCAGCAGTGAATGGAGGGAGACCCAGTACTTC.

The rearrangement uses TRBV19 and TRBJ2-7; 10 nucleotides agree with TRBD1. Germline trimming cut 6 bases from V and 2 bases from J; bases unmatched to any gene: 7. The CDR3 is 15 amino acids. CDR1 and CDR2 from the germline V gene are LNHDA and SQIVND (reference sequence). The CDR3 loop reads CASRPGQGIAYEQYF. The CDR3 DNA is TGTGCCAGTAGGCCGGGACAGGGGATTGCCTACGAGCAGTACTTC. Looking up the rest from reference TRBV19 and TRBJ2-7 gives the full variable domain: DGGITQSPKYLFRKEGQNVTLSCEQNLNHDAMYWYRQDPGQGLRLIYYSQIVNDFQKGDIAEGYSVSREKKESFPLTVTSAQKNPTAFYLCASRPGQGIAYEQYFGPGTRLTVT.

This clone showed up just a few times. The J gene is TRBJ2-7, the V gene TRBV4-1; 9 positions match TRBD2. The V and J ends lost 1 base and 3 bases, in that order; junction bases with no gene match: 7. The CDR3 has 16 amino acids. Germline V CDR1 and CDR2: MGHRA, YSYEKL. The CDR3 coding sequence is TGCGCCAGCAGCCAAGGGGGCGGGACTAGCAGCTACGAGCAGTACTTC. Translated: CASSQGGGTSSYEQYF.

The chain recombines TRBV5-6 with TRBJ2-3; D unresolved. Germline lookup yields CDR1 SGHDT and CDR2 YYEEEE. There are 12 residues in the CDR3. The ends were cut back, 4 bases at V and 2 bases at J, with 5 bases in the middle. CDR3 in DNA: TGTGCCAGCAGCCTAATCACAGATACGCAGTATTTT. Translating it yields CASSLITDTQYF.

The chain combines TRBV9 with TRBJ2-6; D is unclear. Germline V CDR1 and CDR2: SGDLS, YYNGEE. The CDR3 runs 16 residues. Trimming left V 4 bases short and J 3 bases short, with 14 bases between. The CDR3 here is CASSPSDAVGANVLTF. The CDR3 region has the DNA TGTGCCAGCAGCCCCTCAGATGCGGTTGGGGCCAACGTCCTGACTTTC. The variable domain in full, with the rest retrieved from reference TRBV9 and TRBJ2-6, is DSGVTQTPKHLITATGQRVTLRCSPRSGDLSVYWYQQSLDQGLQFLIQYYNGEERAKGNILERFSAQQFPDLHSELNLSSLELGDSALYFCASSPSDAVGANVLTFGAGSRLTVL.

V and J are TRBV14 and TRBJ1-3; D uncertain. Germline V CDR1 and CDR2: SGHDN, FVKESK. Trimming shortened V by 0 bases and J by 10 bases, and 13 bases separated the two germline ends. This CDR3 has 14 residues. The CDR3 coding sequence is TGTGCCAGCAGCCAAGACCCAAGCTACTCTACCATATATTTT. Amino acid sequence: CASSQDPSYSTIYF.

The gene calls are TRBV10-3 and TRBJ2-1; 7 positions agree with TRBD2. This CDR3 is built from 17 residues. Germline V gives CDR1 ENHRY, CDR2 SYGVKD. Trimming at V came to 2 bases and at J to 0 bases, leaving 7 bases not matched to a gene. The CDR3 is CAISEPSGALSYNEQFF. CDR3 DNA: TGTGCCATCAGTGAGCCTAGCGGAGCCCTCTCCTACAATGAGCAGTTCTTC.

The chain recombines TRBV5-4 with TRBJ2-7, with 7 bases identical to TRBD1. The junction had 6 bases not matched to a gene; V was cut back by 4 bases and J by 2 bases. Germline lookup yields CDR1 SGHNT and CDR2 YYREEE (reference sequence). The CDR3 is 14 residues long. The CDR3 loop reads CASSHQGQPYEQYF. The CDR3 DNA reads TGTGCCAGCAGCCACCAGGGACAGCCCTACGAGCAGTACTTC. The full variable domain, rest sourced from reference TRBV5-4 and TRBJ2-7, is ETGVTQSPTHLIKTRGQQVTLRCSSQSGHNTVSWYQQALGQGPQFIFQYYREEENGRGNFPPRFSGLQFPNYSSELNVNALELDDSALYLCASSHQGQPYEQYFGPGTRLTVT.

The rearrangement links TRBV27 to TRBJ2-5; D call uncertain. Germline CDR1 is MNHEY and CDR2 is SMNVEV (reference sequence). V was cut by 4 bases and J by 5 bases, with 11 bases left in between. This CDR3 region has 13 residues. DNA of the CDR3: TGTGCCAGCAGTTATTCCATCCAGGAGACCCAGTACTTC. Translating gives CASSYSIQETQYF.

The chain combines TRBV11-2 with TRBJ2-4, with D maybe TRBD2 (6 bases). V lost 4 bases to trimming and J lost 12 bases, with 28 bases between them. This CDR3 contains 17 residues. Germline V gene sequence: CDR1 SGHAT, CDR2 FQNNGV. CDR3 in DNA: TGTGCCAGCAGCTCGCTGGGCGGCGGGGCCGAGTTCAAGGATCAGTACTTC. This translates into CASSSLGGGAEFKDQYF. Complete variable domain (other parts from reference TRBV11-2 and TRBJ2-4): EAGVAQSPRYKIIEKRQSVAFWCNPISGHATLYWYQQILGQGPKLLIQFQNNGVVDDSQLPKDRFSAERLKGVDSTLKIQPAKLEDSAVYLCASSSLGGGAEFKDQYFGAGTRLSVL.

A note on this clone: Its ends do not fully match the called genes, so a read error is possible. This chain uses TRBV7-9 with TRBJ1-2; D is possibly TRBD1 (6 bases). CDR1 is SEHNR, CDR2 FQNEAQ, per germline (reference sequence). The CDR3 runs to 14 residues. The CDR3 loop reads CSSSSLQGNHGYTF. For the CDR3, the DNA is TGTTCCAGCAGCTCCCTACAGGGTAATCATGGCTACACCTTC.

The genes are TRBV14 and TRBJ1-4; D unclear. The CDR3 runs 15 residues. V was clipped by 0 bases and J by 3 bases, with 8 bases between them. Germline loops: CDR1 SGHDN, CDR2 FVKESK. The CDR3 loop reads CASSQDPIPNEKLFF. As DNA, the CDR3 is TGTGCCAGCAGCCAAGACCCTATCCCTAATGAAAAACTGTTTTTT.

There are a few counts of this clone. The chain recombines TRBV11-2 with TRBJ1-1; 8 bases line up with TRBD1. CDR1 is SGHAT, CDR2 FQNNGV, per germline. J lost 2 bases, V lost 0 bases, and 5 bases had no gene match. There are 16 residues in the CDR3. The DNA of the CDR3 is TGTGCCAGCAGCTTAGACCGGGACAGGATTAACACTGAAGCTTTCTTT. This encodes CASSLDRDRINTEAFF.

The rearrangement uses TRBV19 and TRBJ1-2; weak D call: TRBD1 (6 bases). This CDR3 contains 15 residues. Germline V gene data show CDR1 as LNHDA and CDR2 as SQIVND (reference sequence). Trimming pared 4 bases from V and 0 bases from J, leaving 12 bases between. The chain's CDR3 is CASSTADRPNYGYTF. CDR3 coding DNA: TGTGCCAGTAGTACCGCGGACAGACCTAACTATGGCTACACCTTC.

This rearrangement joins TRBV23-1 to TRBJ1-5; TRBD1 might be the D (5 bases). TRBV23-1 is noted as an ORF with a role that remains uncertain. The CDR3 is 13 residues long. Trimming shortened V by 11 bases and J by 5 bases, and 16 bases separated the two germline ends. CDR3 loop: CAPTQQGHQPQHF. In DNA form, the CDR3 reads TGCGCCCCAACCCAGCAGGGCCATCAGCCCCAGCATTTT.

In nucleotides, the CDR3 is TGTGCCAGCAGCCCCGCCTTGACTGGCTCCTACGAGCAGTACTTC. It is translated as CASSPALTGSYEQYF. The chain employs TRBV7-9 and TRBJ2-7; D gene ambiguous. Germline assignment: CDR1 SEHNR and CDR2 FQNEAQ (reference sequence). There are 15 residues in the CDR3. Deletions cut 5 bases from V and 0 bases from J, with 14 bases between.

This chain links TRBV7-3 with TRBJ1-1; 8 bases fit TRBD1. The V gene's germline CDR1 is SGHTA and CDR2 FQGTGA. Trimming cost V 4 bases and J 3 bases; bases outside gene matches: 7. CDR3 length: 15 amino acids. The CDR3 loop reads CASSSSGGVDTEAFF. In DNA form, the CDR3 reads TGTGCCAGCAGCTCATCAGGGGGCGTTGACACTGAAGCTTTCTTT.

This chain uses TRBV14 with TRBJ2-3; maybe TRBD2 (6 bases). Germline-derived CDR1 and CDR2 are SGHDN and FVKESK. V shed 6 bases and J shed 6 bases, with 13 bases lying between them. The CDR3 length is 13 residues. The CDR3, as DNA: TGTGCCAGCAGACGTACTAGCTACGATACGCAGTATTTT. Residues: CASRRTSYDTQYF.

This sequence joins TRBV10-3 and TRBJ2-3, with 13 bases fitting TRBD2. The CDR3 runs 16 residues. With 2 bases clipped from V and 1 base from J, the junction kept 0 bases outside the gene matches. The germline CDR1 and CDR2 sequences are ENHRY and SYGVKD. CDR3 in amino acids: CAISEGLAGGTDTQYF. DNA for the CDR3: TGTGCCATCAGTGAGGGACTAGCGGGGGGCACAGATACGCAGTATTTT.

The rearrangement uses TRBV11-2 and TRBJ2-1; weak D call: TRBD1 (5 bases). Germline values: CDR1 SGHAT, CDR2 FQNNGV. The CDR3 length is 16 residues. V was clipped by 1 base and J by 0 bases, with 10 bases between them. In DNA, the CDR3 is TGTGCCAGCAGCTTAGGGGGCAGACGCTCCTACAATGAGCAGTTCTTC. This gives the protein CASSLGGRRSYNEQFF.

This clone was detected once. The J gene is TRBJ2-7, the V gene TRBV4-1, with 10 nucleotides matching TRBD2. The V and J ends lost 4 bases and 3 bases, in that order; junction bases with no gene match: 3. Per the germline V gene, CDR1 is MGHRA and CDR2 is YSYEKL. The CDR3 has 14 amino acids. CDR3 sequence (DNA): TGCGCCAGCAGCCTAACTAGCGGGAACTACGAGCAGTACTTC. Encoded protein: CASSLTSGNYEQYF.

The rearrangement uses TRBV19 and TRBJ2-3, with 8 bases matching TRBD1. The CDR3 length is 14 residues. V shed 7 bases and J 8 bases; nucleotides not matched to a gene: 11. Germline CDR1 LNHDA, CDR2 SQIVND (reference sequence). The CDR3 coding sequence is TGTGCCAGTAATTATGCGGGACAGGTCGGTACGCAGTATTTT. Protein sequence: CASNYAGQVGTQYF.

To note about this clone: Other nucleotide sequences from this sample produce the same CDR3. This sequence joins TRBV5-1 and TRBJ2-5; 8 bases align to TRBD2. This CDR3 is built from 14 residues. Germline V CDR1 and CDR2: SGHRS, YFSETQ. Losses at the gene ends were 3 bases for V and 5 bases for J; bases not matched to a gene: 6. CDR3 sequence (DNA): TGCGCCAGCAGCTGGACCGGGGGGGAGGAGACCCAGTACTTC. Translated, it gives CASSWTGGEETQYF.

The CDR3 loop is CASSLVGMYQETQYF. The DNA for the CDR3 is TGTGCCAGCAGCTTGGTCGGGATGTACCAAGAGACCCAGTACTTC. The rearrangement uses TRBV5-4 and TRBJ2-5; a possible D gene is TRBD2 (5 bases). This CDR3 has 15 amino acids. CDR1 SGHNT and CDR2 YYREEE come from the germline V gene (reference sequence). V was shortened by 0 bases and J by 0 bases, with 9 bases between the two germline ends.

The chain couples TRBV7-2 to TRBJ2-1; D is ambiguous. This CDR3 comprises 13 residues. Trimming removed 3 bases from V and 4 bases from J, with 7 bases in between. CDR1 is SGHTA and CDR2 is FQGNSA in the germline V gene. The CDR3 bases are TGTGCCAGCAGCTTGCCGCGTTACAATGAGCAGTTCTTC. Residues: CASSLPRYNEQFF.

This clone has a single count. The gene calls are TRBV7-8 and TRBJ1-1, with 7 bases that match TRBD1. Per the germline V gene, CDR1 is SGHVS and CDR2 is FQNEAQ. There are 17 residues in the CDR3. The V gene end was trimmed by 5 bases and the J gene end by 6 bases; junction bases not matched to a gene: 18. Here the CDR3 reads CASSRPWDRKSDAEAFF. The CDR3 DNA follows: TGTGCCAGCAGCCGCCCCTGGGACAGAAAAAGCGATGCTGAAGCTTTCTTT. Full variable domain (rest looked up from reference TRBV7-8 and TRBJ1-1): GAGVSQSPRYKVAKRGQDVALRCDPISGHVSLFWYQQALGQGPEFLTYFQNEAQLDKSGLPSDRFFAERPEGSVSTLKIQRTQQEDSAVYLCASSRPWDRKSDAEAFFGQGTRLTVV.

The chain is built from TRBV20-1 and TRBJ2-3; D gene ambiguous. The ends were cut back, 6 bases at V and 4 bases at J, with 5 bases in the middle. This CDR3 has 10 residues. Germline V gene data show CDR1 as DFQATT and CDR2 as SNEGSKA (reference sequence). CDR3 in DNA: TGCAGTGCCCCGGCAGATACGCAGTATTTT. Encoded protein: CSAPADTQYF.

This chain joins TRBV27 and TRBJ1-4, with D perhaps matching TRBD1 (5 bases). The CDR3 spans 15 residues. V was clipped by 5 bases and J by 6 bases, with 16 bases between them. The germline V gene encodes CDR1 MNHEY and CDR2 SMNVEV (reference sequence). DNA for the CDR3: TGTGCCAGCAGTCCCAGGGCGGGGTTTTATGAAAAACTGTTTTTT. Encoded protein: CASSPRAGFYEKLFF.